This T cell receptor beta chain was recovered during a study of cytomegalovirus exposure and HLA in healthy donors. This PCR relied on a set of 60 Vbeta primers and 13 Jbeta primers. This table comes from immunoSEQ multiplex PCR, and its TCRdb copy is limited to in-frame clones, with some not included. The top ten clones hold 1.3% to 1.5% of a sample with tens of thousands of clones, around three quarters of them seen once. CDR1 is LGHNA, CDR2 YSLEER, per germline. CDR3 length equals 14 residues. Trimming pared 5 bases from V and 4 bases from J, leaving 11 bases between. General study findings and limits: There were some V segments, including TRBV6-2 and TRBV6-3, excluded as indistinguishable. Later on, an analysis tied around 17,000 TCR beta sequences to HLA alleles at 0.05 false discovery rate.

As for this clone: Its antigen is as yet unknown.

The TCR originated in a male donor in good health and CMV-seronegative. The rearrangement uses TRBV4-3 and TRBJ2-2, with D maybe TRBD1 (6 bases). The sample was PBMCs. In nucleotides, the CDR3 is TGCGCCAGCAGCTCAATACAGGGCACCGGGGAGCTGTTTTTT. Translated: CASSSIQGTGELFF.